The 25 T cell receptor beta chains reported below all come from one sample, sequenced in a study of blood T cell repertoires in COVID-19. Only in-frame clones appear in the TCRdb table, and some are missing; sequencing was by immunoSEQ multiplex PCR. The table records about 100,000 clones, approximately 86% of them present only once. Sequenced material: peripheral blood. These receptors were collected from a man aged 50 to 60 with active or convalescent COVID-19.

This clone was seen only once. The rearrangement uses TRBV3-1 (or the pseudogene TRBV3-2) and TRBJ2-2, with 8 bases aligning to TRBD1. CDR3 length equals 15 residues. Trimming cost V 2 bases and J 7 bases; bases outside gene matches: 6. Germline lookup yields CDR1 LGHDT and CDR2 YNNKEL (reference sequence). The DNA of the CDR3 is TGTGCCAGCAGCCAATTCGGGACAGGTGGCGGGGAGCTGTTTTTT. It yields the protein CASSQFGTGGGELFF.

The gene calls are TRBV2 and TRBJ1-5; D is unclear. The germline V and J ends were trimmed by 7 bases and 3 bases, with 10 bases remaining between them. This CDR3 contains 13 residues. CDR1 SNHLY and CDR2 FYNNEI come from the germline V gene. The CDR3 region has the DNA TGTGCCAGCACGGCACAGACCAATCAGCCCCAGCATTTT. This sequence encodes CASTAQTNQPQHF.

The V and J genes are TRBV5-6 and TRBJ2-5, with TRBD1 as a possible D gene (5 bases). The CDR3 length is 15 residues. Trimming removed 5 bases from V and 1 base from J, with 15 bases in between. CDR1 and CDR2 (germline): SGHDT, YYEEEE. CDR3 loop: CASRPLGQAQETQYF. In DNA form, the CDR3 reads TGTGCCAGCAGGCCGCTAGGACAAGCCCAAGAGACCCAGTACTTC.

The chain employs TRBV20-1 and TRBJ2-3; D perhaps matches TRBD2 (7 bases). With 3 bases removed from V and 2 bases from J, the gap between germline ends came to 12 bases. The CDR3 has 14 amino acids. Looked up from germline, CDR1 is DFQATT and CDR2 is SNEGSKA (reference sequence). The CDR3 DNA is TGCAGTGCTAGTCCGGGGGGCCACACAGATACGCAGTATTTT. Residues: CSASPGGHTDTQYF.

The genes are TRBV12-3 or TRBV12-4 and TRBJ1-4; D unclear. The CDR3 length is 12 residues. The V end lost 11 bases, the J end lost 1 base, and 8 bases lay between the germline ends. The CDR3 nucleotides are TGTGCCGTAGGCGGAACTAATGAAAAACTGTTTTTT. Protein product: CAVGGTNEKLFF.

In nucleotides, the CDR3 is TGTGCCAGCCTTAGGGGGGGCGCGCGGGGCTACACCTTC. As protein: CASLRGGARGYTF. The chain has TRBV12-3 or TRBV12-4 and TRBJ1-2; tentative D call: TRBD1 (6 bases). The ends were cut back, 8 bases at V and 8 bases at J, with 18 bases in the middle. The CDR3 contains 13 residues.

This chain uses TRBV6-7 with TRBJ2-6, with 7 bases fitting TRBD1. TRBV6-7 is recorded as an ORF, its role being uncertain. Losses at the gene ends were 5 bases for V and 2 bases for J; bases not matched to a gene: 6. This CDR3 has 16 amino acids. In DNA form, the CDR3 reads TGTGCCAGCAGTCCACCAGGGGGAACTGGGGCCAACGTCCTGACTTTC. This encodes CASSPPGGTGANVLTF.

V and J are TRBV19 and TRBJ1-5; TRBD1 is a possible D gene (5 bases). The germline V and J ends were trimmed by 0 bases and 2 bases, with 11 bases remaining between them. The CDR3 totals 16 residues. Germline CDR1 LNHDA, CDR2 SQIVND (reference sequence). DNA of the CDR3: TGTGCCAGTAGTATAGACAGGGTGTATGGCAATCAGCCCCAGCATTTT. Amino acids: CASSIDRVYGNQPQHF.

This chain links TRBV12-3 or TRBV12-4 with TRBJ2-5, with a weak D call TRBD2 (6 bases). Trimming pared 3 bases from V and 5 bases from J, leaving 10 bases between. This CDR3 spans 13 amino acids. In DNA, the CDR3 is TGTGCCAGCAGTTTGGGGGACTTGGAGACCCAGTACTTC. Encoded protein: CASSLGDLETQYF.

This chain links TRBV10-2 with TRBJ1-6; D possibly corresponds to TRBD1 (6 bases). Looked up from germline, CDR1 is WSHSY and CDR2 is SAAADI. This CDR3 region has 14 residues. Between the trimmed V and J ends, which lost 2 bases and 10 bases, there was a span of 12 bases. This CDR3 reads CASSEQGNGSPLHF. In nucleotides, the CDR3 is TGCGCCAGCAGTGAGCAGGGGAATGGCTCACCCCTCCACTTT.

The CDR3 is CSATGGGAFF. CDR3 DNA: TGCAGTGCTACTGGGGGGGGAGCTTTCTTT. The chain is built from TRBV20-1 and TRBJ1-1; a possible D gene is TRBD1 (5 bases). The CDR3 consists of 10 residues. Trimming took off 4 bases at V and 10 bases at J, with 10 bases between the two ends. The germline CDR1 and CDR2 sequences are DFQATT and SNEGSKA (reference sequence).

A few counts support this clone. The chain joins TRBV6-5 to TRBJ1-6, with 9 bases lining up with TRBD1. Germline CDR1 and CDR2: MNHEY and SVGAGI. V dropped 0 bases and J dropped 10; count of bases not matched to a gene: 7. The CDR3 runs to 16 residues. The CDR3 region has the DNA TGTGCCAGCAGTTACTCAATGGACAGGGGCGGGTCACCCCTCCACTTT. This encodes CASSYSMDRGGSPLHF.

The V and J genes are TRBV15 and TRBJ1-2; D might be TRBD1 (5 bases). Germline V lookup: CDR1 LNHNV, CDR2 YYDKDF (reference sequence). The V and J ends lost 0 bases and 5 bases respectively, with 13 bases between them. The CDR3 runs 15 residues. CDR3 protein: CATSREQARSYGYTF. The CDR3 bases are TGTGCCACCAGCAGAGAACAGGCGCGTTCATATGGCTACACCTTC.

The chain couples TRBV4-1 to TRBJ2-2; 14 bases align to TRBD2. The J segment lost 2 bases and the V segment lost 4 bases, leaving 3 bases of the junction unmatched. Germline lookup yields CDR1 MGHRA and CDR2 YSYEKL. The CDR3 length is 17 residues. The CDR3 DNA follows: TGCGCCAGCAGCCGGGGACTAGCGGGGGCCAACACCGGGGAGCTGTTTTTT. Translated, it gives CASSRGLAGANTGELFF.

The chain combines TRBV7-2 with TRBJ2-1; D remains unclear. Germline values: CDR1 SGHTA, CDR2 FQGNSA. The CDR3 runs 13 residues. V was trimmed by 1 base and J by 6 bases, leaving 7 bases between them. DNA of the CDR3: TGTGCCAGCAGCTTAGAAAACATCAATGAGCAGTTCTTC. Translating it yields CASSLENINEQFF.

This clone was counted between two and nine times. CDR3 loop: CASSFSTGGQGQPQHF. DNA of the CDR3: TGTGCCAGCAGCTTTTCGACGGGGGGGCAGGGTCAGCCCCAGCATTTT. This chain connects TRBV7-9 to TRBJ1-5, with D possibly TRBD1 on 6 matching bases. This CDR3 spans 16 amino acids. In germline, CDR1 is SEHNR, CDR2 FQNEAQ (reference sequence). Trimming stripped 3 bases from V and 6 bases from J, with 18 bases between.

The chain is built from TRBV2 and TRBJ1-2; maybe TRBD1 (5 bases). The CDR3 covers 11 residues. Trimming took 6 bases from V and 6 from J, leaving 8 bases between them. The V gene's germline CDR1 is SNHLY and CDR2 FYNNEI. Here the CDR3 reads CASRGRDGYTF. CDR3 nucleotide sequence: TGTGCCAGCAGGGGCAGGGATGGCTACACCTTC. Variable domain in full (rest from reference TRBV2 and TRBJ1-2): EPEVTQTPSHQVTQMGQEVILRCVPISNHLYFYWYRQILGQKVEFLVSFYNNEISEKSEIFDDQFSVERPDGSNFTLKIRSTKLEDSAMYFCASRGRDGYTFGSGTRLTVV.

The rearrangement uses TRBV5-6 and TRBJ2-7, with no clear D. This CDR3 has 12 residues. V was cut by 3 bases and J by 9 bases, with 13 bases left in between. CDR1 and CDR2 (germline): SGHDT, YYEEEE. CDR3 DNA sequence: TGTGCCAGCAGCTATGGGCCCGGTACGCAGTACGTC. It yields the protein CASSYGPGTQYV.

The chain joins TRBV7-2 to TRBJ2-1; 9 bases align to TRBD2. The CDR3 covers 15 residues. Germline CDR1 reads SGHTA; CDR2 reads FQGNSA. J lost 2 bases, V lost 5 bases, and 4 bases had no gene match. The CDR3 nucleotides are TGTGCCAGCAGCAGAGGGACTAGCCCCTACAATGAGCAGTTCTTC. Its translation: CASSRGTSPYNEQFF.

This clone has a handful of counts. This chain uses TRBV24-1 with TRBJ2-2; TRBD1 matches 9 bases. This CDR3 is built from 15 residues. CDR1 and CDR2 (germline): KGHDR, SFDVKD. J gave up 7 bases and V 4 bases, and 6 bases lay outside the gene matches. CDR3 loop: CATSDQGQGFGELFF. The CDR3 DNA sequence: TGTGCCACCAGTGACCAGGGACAGGGCTTCGGGGAGCTGTTTTTT.

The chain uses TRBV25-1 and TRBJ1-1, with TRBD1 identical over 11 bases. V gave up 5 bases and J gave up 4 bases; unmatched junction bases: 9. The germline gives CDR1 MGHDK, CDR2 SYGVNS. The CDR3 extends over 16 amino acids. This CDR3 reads CASSPAAGQGGTEAFF. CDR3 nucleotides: TGTGCCAGCAGTCCGGCCGCGGGACAGGGGGGCACTGAAGCTTTCTTT.

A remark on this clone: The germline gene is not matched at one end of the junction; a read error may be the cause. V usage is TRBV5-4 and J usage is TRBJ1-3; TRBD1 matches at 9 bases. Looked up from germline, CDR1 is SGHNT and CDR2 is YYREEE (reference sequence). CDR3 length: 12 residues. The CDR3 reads CASSLVGQGFVF. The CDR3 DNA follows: TGTGCCAGCAGCCTTGTGGGACAGGGATTCGTTTTT.

CDR3 DNA: TGCGCCAGCAGCTCCCGTTTGGGCGCCGAGCAGTACGTC. The encoded protein is CASSSRLGAEQYV. The chain is built from TRBV4-1 and TRBJ2-7; D call uncertain. The CDR3 has 13 amino acids. V lost 5 bases and J lost 6, with 14 bases in between. Germline CDR1 reads MGHRA; CDR2 reads YSYEKL.

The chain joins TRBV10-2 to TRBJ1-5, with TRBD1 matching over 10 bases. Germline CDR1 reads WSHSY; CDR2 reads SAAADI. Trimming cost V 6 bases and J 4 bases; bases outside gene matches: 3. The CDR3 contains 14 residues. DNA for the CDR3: TGCGCCAGCAGAGGGACAGGGGCAAATCAGCCCCAGCATTTT. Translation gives CASRGTGANQPQHF.

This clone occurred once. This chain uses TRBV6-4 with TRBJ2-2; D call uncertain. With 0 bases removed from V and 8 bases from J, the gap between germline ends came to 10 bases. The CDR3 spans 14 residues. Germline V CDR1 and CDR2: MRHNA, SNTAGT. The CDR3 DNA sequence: TGTGCCAGCAGTGACTCGACTGCATTTGGGGAGCTGTTTTTT. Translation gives CASSDSTAFGELFF.